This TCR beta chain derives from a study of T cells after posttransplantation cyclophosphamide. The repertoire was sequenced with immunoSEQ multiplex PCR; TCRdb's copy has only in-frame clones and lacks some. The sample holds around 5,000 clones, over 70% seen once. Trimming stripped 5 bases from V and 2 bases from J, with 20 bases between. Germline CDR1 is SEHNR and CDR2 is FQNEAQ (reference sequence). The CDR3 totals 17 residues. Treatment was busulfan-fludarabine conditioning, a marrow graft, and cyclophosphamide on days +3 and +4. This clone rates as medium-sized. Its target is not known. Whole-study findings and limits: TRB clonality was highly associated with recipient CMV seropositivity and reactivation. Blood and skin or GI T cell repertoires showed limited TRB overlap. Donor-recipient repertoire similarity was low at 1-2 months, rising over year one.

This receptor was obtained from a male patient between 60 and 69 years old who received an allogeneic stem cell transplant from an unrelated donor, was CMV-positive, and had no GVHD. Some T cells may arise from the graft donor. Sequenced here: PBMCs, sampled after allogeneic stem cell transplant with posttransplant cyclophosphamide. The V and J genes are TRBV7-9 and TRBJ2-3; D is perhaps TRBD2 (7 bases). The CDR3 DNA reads TGTGCCAGCAGCGGTTCAACCTTACGGGGGGCCACAGATACGCAGTATTTT. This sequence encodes CASSGSTLRGATDTQYF.